The T cell receptor (beta chain) under discussion was sequenced for a study of cytomegalovirus exposure and HLA in healthy donors. Findings and limits, study-wide: CMV serostatus was the sole immune exposure data available. In a later analysis, productive TCRs from donors in an Asian-associated ancestry cluster reportedly carried fewer N-insertions than the cohort mean. The authors confirmed in vitro that three CMV-associated chains were specific for CMV antigens.

This CDR3 is 13 amino acids long. After removal of 9 bases from V and 4 bases from J, the junction contained 6 bases not matched to a gene. Looked up from germline, CDR1 is LNHDA and CDR2 is SQIVND (reference sequence). Primers included in the PCR were 60 Vbeta and 13 Jbeta primers. The repertoire was sequenced with immunoSEQ multiplex PCR; TCRdb's copy has only in-frame clones and lacks some. This sample has 120,000 or so clones, with 70% to 80% found just once. This clone was seen only a few times. Its antigen is unidentified. The rearrangement links TRBV19 to TRBJ1-5, with 7 bases fitting TRBD1. The sequence was obtained from a woman in her forties or fifties in good health and CMV-seropositive. The specimen sequenced was PBMCs. CDR3 amino acids: CASKGQPNQPQHF. CDR3 sequence (DNA): TGTGCCAGCAAGGGACAGCCAAATCAGCCCCAGCATTTT.